This T cell receptor (beta chain) originates from a study of control samples from healthy donors and cancer patients. V shed 6 bases and J shed 0 bases, with 11 bases lying between them. The CDR3 covers 13 residues. CDR1 and CDR2 (germline): SQVTM, ANQGSEA. Measured with immunoSEQ multiplex PCR; TCRdb has only the in-frame clones, and not every one. The sample comprises more than 100,000 clones, 90% of which are singletons, and over 2% rests with the top ten. This TCR was recovered from a man aged 18 to 30 in good health. The V gene is TRBV29-1, the J gene TRBJ1-1; D is perhaps TRBD1 (6 bases). The sequenced sample consisted of blood. The CDR3 DNA follows: TGCAGCGTCTTGACAGGTTTGAACACTGAAGCTTTCTTT. Translation gives CSVLTGLNTEAFF.